The 26 T cell receptor beta chains below come from one sample, sequenced in a study of neurological immune-mediated disorders. TCRdb passed the 5' RACE reads through MiXCR, listing each CDR3 protein once. Among some 46,000 distinct CDR3 sequences listed, about a tenth were seen once. Material for sequencing was PBMCs. All receptors derive from a man between 70 and 80 years old with HTLV-1-associated myelopathy (HAM/TSP).

The J gene is TRBJ2-1, the V gene TRBV2, with 8 bases lining up with TRBD2. This CDR3 region has 15 residues. V gave up 6 bases and J gave up 10 bases; unmatched junction bases: 14. Germline assignment: CDR1 SNHLY and CDR2 FYNNEI. CDR3 DNA: TGTGCCAGCAGACCGGGACTAGAGGGAGGGATCGAGCAGTTCTTC. This sequence encodes CASRPGLEGGIEQFF.

For this clonotype: One junction end disagrees with the germline gene, perhaps due to a read error. The rearrangement links TRBV20-1 to TRBJ2-1; 9 nucleotides agree with TRBD2. Per germline, CDR1 DFQATT and CDR2 SNEGSKA (reference sequence). The CDR3 has 15 residues. In DNA, the CDR3 is TGCAGTGCTAGGATGATAGCGGGAGACCAAGATGAGCAGTCCTTC. This codes for CSARMIAGDQDEQSF.

The sample holds many counts of this clonotype. The chain couples TRBV28 to TRBJ1-2; no clear D. The CDR3 covers 15 residues. V lost 8 bases and J lost 4, with 20 bases in between. From germline, CDR1 is MDHEN and CDR2 SYDVKM. The CDR3 here is CASSIRGRRSYGYTF. In DNA, the CDR3 is TGTGCCAGCTCCATCAGAGGACGGAGGTCCTATGGCTACACCTTC.

In its sample, this clonotype was seen many times. The rearrangement uses TRBV7-8 and TRBJ2-7, with 9 bases matching TRBD1. V shed 5 bases, J shed 2 bases, and the junction held 7 bases outside the gene matches. This CDR3 contains 15 residues. Per the germline V gene, CDR1 is SGHVS and CDR2 is FQNEAQ. The CDR3: CASSPSGQGPYEQYF. CDR3 in DNA: TGTGCCAGCAGCCCATCGGGACAGGGACCCTACGAGCAGTACTTC.

Ten or more counts support this clonotype. The chain combines TRBV6-5 with TRBJ1-1, with D possibly being TRBD1 (5 bases). Deletions cut 5 bases from V and 5 bases from J, with 15 bases between. CDR3 length equals 14 residues. Germline CDR1 MNHEY, CDR2 SVGAGI. CDR3 in amino acids: CASSPPGGETEAFF. The CDR3 DNA sequence: TGTGCCAGCAGTCCCCCCGGGGGAGAGACTGAAGCTTTCTTT.

This clonotype was seen a handful of times. The V gene is TRBV18, the J gene TRBJ1-4; possible D gene TRBD1, 5 bases. The germline V and J ends were trimmed by 0 bases and 4 bases, with 12 bases remaining between them. In germline, CDR1 is KGHSH, CDR2 LQKENI. The CDR3 totals 16 residues. The CDR3 loop is CASSPPGTKNNEKLFF. DNA of the CDR3: TGTGCCAGCTCACCACCGGGGACCAAGAATAATGAAAAACTGTTTTTT. Using reference TRBV18 and TRBJ1-4 for the parts outside the CDR3, the full variable domain is NAGVMQNPRHLVRRRGQEARLRCSPMKGHSHVYWYRQLPEEGLKFMVYLQKENIIDESGMPKERFSAEFPKEGPSILRIQQVVRGDSAAYFCASSPPGTKNNEKLFFGSGTQLSVL.

In this sample, this clonotype turned up a few times. The CDR3 protein is CSAREGTSGTLEGTDTQYF. The CDR3 DNA follows: TGCAGTGCTAGAGAGGGGACTAGCGGCACCCTGGAGGGCACAGATACGCAGTATTTT. J is TRBJ2-3 and V is TRBV20-1; TRBD2 matches at 11 bases. V was clipped by 0 bases and J by 1 base; unmatched bases: 12. The CDR3 contains 19 residues. Germline V CDR1 and CDR2: DFQATT, SNEGSKA (reference sequence).

This clonotype was detected ten times or more. This rearrangement joins TRBV20-1 to TRBJ2-7; the match to TRBD1 covers 10 bases. Per the germline V gene, CDR1 is DFQATT and CDR2 is SNEGSKA (reference sequence). Trimming at V came to 0 bases and at J to 4 bases, leaving 6 bases not matched to a gene. This CDR3 has 15 amino acids. The CDR3 sequence is CSARDLTGGFYEQYF. As DNA, the CDR3 is TGCAGTGCTAGAGACCTGACAGGGGGCTTTTACGAGCAGTACTTC.

The sample holds many counts of this clonotype. The V and J genes are TRBV19 and TRBJ1-1; D gene uncertain. Germline CDR1 and CDR2: LNHDA and SQIVND (reference sequence). The CDR3 is made up of 11 amino acids. The germline V and J ends were trimmed by 6 bases and 7 bases, with 9 bases remaining between them. The DNA for the CDR3 is TGTGCCAGTAGAAACTTAGATGAAGCTTTCTTT. This sequence encodes CASRNLDEAFF.

This clonotype was counted ten times or more. The chain carries TRBV4-3 and TRBJ2-1; D might be TRBD2 (7 bases). Trimming cost V 4 bases and J 3 bases, with 22 bases left between them. The CDR3 runs to 18 residues. The germline gives CDR1 LGHNA, CDR2 YSLEER. The CDR3: CASSRGPAGENNYNEQFF. For the CDR3, the DNA is TGCGCCAGCAGCCGGGGGCCGGCGGGAGAAAATAACTACAATGAGCAGTTCTTC.

The table lists this clonotype with many counts. The chain joins TRBV5-6 to TRBJ1-3; 9 nucleotides line up with TRBD1. CDR3 length: 17 residues. Germline CDR1 reads SGHDT; CDR2 reads YYEEEE. V shed 4 bases and J 0 bases; nucleotides not matched to a gene: 8. CDR3 DNA: TGTGCCAGCAGCCGGGACAGGGACCACTTCTCTGGAAACACCATATATTTT. It translates to CASSRDRDHFSGNTIYF.

This clonotype was recorded at least ten times. The chain's CDR3 is CASSYSEAFF. DNA for the CDR3: TGTGCCAGCAGTTACTCGGAAGCTTTCTTT. The J gene is TRBJ1-1, the V gene TRBV6-6, with D unresolved. V shed 0 bases and J shed 8 bases, with 1 base lying between them. The CDR3 is made up of 10 amino acids. Germline lookup yields CDR1 MNHNY and CDR2 SVGAGI (reference sequence).

This clonotype occurred many times. The rearrangement joins TRBV20-1 to TRBJ2-3, with D possibly TRBD2 on 5 matching bases. The CDR3 length is 16 residues. CDR1 and CDR2 from the germline V gene are DFQATT and SNEGSKA (reference sequence). The V and J ends lost 3 bases and 6 bases respectively, with 22 bases between them. CDR3 sequence reads: CSARGVGGSRIDTQYF. The CDR3 DNA sequence: TGCAGTGCTAGGGGTGTAGGTGGGAGCCGAATCGATACGCAGTATTTT.

This clonotype was observed many times. The chain carries TRBV12-3 or TRBV12-4 and TRBJ1-6; D is perhaps TRBD1 (5 bases). Trimming removed 7 bases from V and 14 bases from J, with 21 bases in between. This CDR3 spans 14 amino acids. CDR3 in DNA: TGTGCCAGCACCACCTGGGACGCCCTATACTCCCTCCACTTT. Translating it yields CASTTWDALYSLHF.

This clonotype was seen at least ten times. The CDR3 DNA follows: TGTGCCAGCAGCTTAGGGGGCGGGATGGATCCACCCCTCCACTTT. Its protein product is CASSLGGGMDPPLHF. This sequence joins TRBV5-5 and TRBJ1-6; 7 bases match TRBD1. The germline gives CDR1 SGHKS, CDR2 YYEKEE (reference sequence). CDR3 size: 15 residues. Trimming took 2 bases from V and 11 from J; bases not matched to a gene: 10.

This clonotype counts as medium-sized. V is TRBV7-2 and J is TRBJ2-1, with 8 bases fitting TRBD2. V lost 5 bases to trimming and J lost 2 bases; unmatched junction nucleotides: 8. The CDR3 is 16 amino acids. Germline-derived CDR1 and CDR2 are SGHTA and FQGNSA. The CDR3 loop is CASSTSSGSTYNEQFF. The CDR3 DNA reads TGTGCCAGCAGCACCTCTAGCGGGTCCACCTACAATGAGCAGTTCTTC.

In its sample, this clonotype was seen many times. The J gene is TRBJ1-1, the V gene TRBV6-2 or TRBV6-3; D is perhaps TRBD1 (5 bases). From germline, CDR1 is MNHEY and CDR2 SVGEGT. The length of the CDR3 is 14 residues. V was pared by 5 bases and J by 6 bases, with 16 bases between. This CDR3 is CASSAQGGAAEAFF. For the CDR3, the DNA is TGTGCCAGCAGTGCCCAGGGCGGTGCGGCTGAAGCTTTCTTT.

This clonotype has ten or more counts. The chain uses TRBV3-1 and TRBJ1-5; D gene unclear. The CDR3 consists of 13 residues. The V gene lost 3 bases and the J gene lost 3 bases, with 6 bases spanning the gap. Germline V gene sequence: CDR1 LGHDT, CDR2 YNNKEL (reference sequence). Written as DNA, the CDR3 is TGTGCCAGCAGCCATGGCAACAATCAGCCCCAGCATTTT. Its translation: CASSHGNNQPQHF.

This clonotype was seen ten or more times. The chain is built from TRBV12-3 or TRBV12-4 and TRBJ2-7, with a weak D call TRBD1 (6 bases). Trimming left V 6 bases short and J 3 bases short, with 12 bases between. The CDR3 runs 13 residues. The CDR3 coding sequence is TGTGCCAGCAGCCGGACAGAGTTCTACGAGCAGTACTTC. Translated: CASSRTEFYEQYF.

This clonotype was found many times. J is TRBJ2-7 and V is TRBV29-1; 10 positions agree with TRBD1. Germline trimming cut 3 bases from V and 1 base from J; bases unmatched to any gene: 6. The germline CDR1 and CDR2 sequences are SQVTM and ANQGSEA. This CDR3 region has 15 residues. CDR3 protein: CSVDVGTGVSYEQYF. CDR3 nucleotides: TGCAGCGTTGATGTCGGGACAGGGGTTTCCTACGAGCAGTACTTC.

This clonotype was counted ten times or more. The chain has TRBV5-1 and TRBJ2-5, with D unresolved. Between the trimmed V and J ends, which lost 0 bases and 0 bases, there was a span of 6 bases. CDR3 size: 14 residues. Germline V gene data show CDR1 as SGHRS and CDR2 as YFSETQ. The CDR3 DNA is TGCGCCAGCAGCTTGGCTGGCAACCAAGAGACCCAGTACTTC. Protein product: CASSLAGNQETQYF. The full variable domain, in which reference TRBV5-1 and TRBJ2-5 provide the parts outside the CDR3, is KAGVTQTPRYLIKTRGQQVTLSCSPISGHRSVSWYQQTPGQGLQFLFEYFSETQRNKGNFPGRFSGRQFSNSRSEMNVSTLELGDSALYLCASSLAGNQETQYFGPGTRLLVL.

At least ten counts were recorded for this clonotype. This chain links TRBV12-3 or TRBV12-4 with TRBJ2-7; 8 bases are a match to TRBD1. CDR3 length: 12 amino acids. V lost 7 bases, J lost 4 bases, and 3 bases stayed unmatched. CDR3 protein: CASNRQGYEQYF. The CDR3 bases are TGTGCCAGCAATCGACAGGGGTACGAGCAGTACTTC.

In this sample, this clonotype turned up many times. The chain links TRBV24-1 to TRBJ2-1, with a weak D call TRBD1 (5 bases). CDR1 KGHDR and CDR2 SFDVKD come from the germline V gene. The CDR3 is 15 amino acids. The V and J ends lost 0 bases and 6 bases respectively, with 11 bases between them. This chain's CDR3 is CATSDLWGRPNEQFF. Here the CDR3 DNA reads TGTGCCACCAGTGATTTGTGGGGCCGCCCCAATGAGCAGTTCTTC.

The sample holds many counts of this clonotype. J is TRBJ1-5 and V is TRBV5-1; TRBD1 might be the D (5 bases). The germline V gene has CDR1 SGHRS and CDR2 YFSETQ. V was clipped by 3 bases and J by 6 bases, with 13 bases between them. CDR3 size: 14 residues. The DNA for the CDR3 is TGCGCCAGCAGCTCGGGGGAGGTCGGTCAGCCCCAGCATTTT. The encoded protein is CASSSGEVGQPQHF.

This clonotype was seen at least ten times. The chain couples TRBV7-2 to TRBJ2-2; D is possibly TRBD1 (5 bases). This CDR3 is 14 amino acids long. V was clipped by 5 bases and J by 4 bases, with 11 bases between them. Germline CDR1 and CDR2: SGHTA and FQGNSA. In DNA, the CDR3 is TGTGCCAGCAGCAAAAATGGGGCCACCGGGGAGCTGTTTTTT. Protein: CASSKNGATGELFF.

In its sample, this clonotype was seen many times. This sequence joins TRBV5-1 and TRBJ2-1; tentative D call: TRBD2 (5 bases). This CDR3 contains 16 residues. Germline loops: CDR1 SGHRS, CDR2 YFSETQ. Trimming removed 1 base at V and 4 bases at J, with 15 bases between. DNA of the CDR3: TGCGCCAGCAGCTTGACTAGTTACGGGGTTTACAATGAGCAGTTCTTC. Amino acid sequence: CASSLTSYGVYNEQFF.